What follows is one T cell receptor (beta chain) and its context. This specimen belongs to a study of blood T cell repertoires in COVID-19. Study-level information: Whether acute or convalescent, the COVID-19 samples came from the United States, Italy and Spain. PBMCs, B-cell-depleted T cells, or T cells were the source of the cDNA or gDNA that made up the material.

Trimming cost V 0 bases and J 2 bases, with 14 bases left between them. Germline CDR1 and CDR2: MGHDK and SYGVNS. The CDR3 has 17 amino acids. Authors' analysis steps: Estimated nucleated cell counts came from reference gene primer amplification. This table comes from immunoSEQ multiplex PCR, and its TCRdb copy is limited to in-frame clones, with some not included. The D gene and trimming were derived from the DNA, and the V and J assignments and clone size from that table. Of approximately 210,000 clones detected, 75% to 90% appear once; the ten largest clones hold around 2%. The origin of this receptor is a man younger than 40 who had recovered from COVID-19. The sequencing sample was made of peripheral blood. The chain has TRBV25-1 and TRBJ1-3, with a weak D call TRBD1 (6 bases). In DNA form, the CDR3 reads TGTGCCAGCAGTGAATATAACGGCAGGGGAACTGGAAACACCATATATTTT. This encodes CASSEYNGRGTGNTIYF.